This T cell receptor beta chain was profiled in a study of cytomegalovirus exposure and HLA in healthy donors. The CDR3 sequence is 12 residues long. CDR1 ENHRY and CDR2 SYGVKD come from the germline V gene. V shed 4 bases and J 8 bases; nucleotides not matched to a gene: 4. The table came from immunoSEQ multiplex PCR; TCRdb's copy has only in-frame clones and leaves some out. This table holds approximately 150,000 clones, roughly 83% found once. The genes are TRBV10-3 and TRBJ1-1; 7 bases are shared with TRBD1. This clonotype was sampled from a man aged 25 to 40 in good health and CMV-seropositive. Sequenced: PBMCs. The CDR3 region has the DNA TGTGCCATCAGTGCCCCGGACAGGGAAGCTTTCTTT. It encodes CAISAPDREAFF.